This entry lists 7 T cell receptor beta chains sequenced from one sample in a study of cytomegalovirus exposure and HLA in healthy donors (dated by TCRdb to about 2017). Library preparation employed the immunoSEQ multiplex PCR assay. This is the immuneACCESS table as TCRdb keeps it, with only in-frame sequences that have V and J called. A part of the clones is gone; compared with another copy, unresolved V genes explain less than half, and the rest is unexplained. The sample table lists 150,000 to 200,000 clones, roughly 85% of them with a count of one. The top ten clones comprise around a sixth of the sample. Sequences were obtained from PBMCs. The receptor source for this set is a man between 18 and 35 years old in good health and CMV-seropositive.

In its sample, this clone was seen once. V gene TRBV30 combines with J gene TRBJ1-2; perhaps TRBD1 as D (6 bases). V was shortened by 5 bases and J by 4 bases, with 14 bases between the two germline ends. Germline V gene data show CDR1 as GTSNPN and CDR2 as SVGIG (reference sequence). CDR3 length equals 13 residues. In nucleotides, the CDR3 is TGTGCCTGGTCTCAGGGGTTTTTCTATGGCTACACCTTC. This encodes CAWSQGFFYGYTF. The full variable domain, with the rest looked up from reference TRBV30 and TRBJ1-2, is SQTIHQWPATLVQPVGSPLSLECTVEGTSNPNLYWYRQAAGRGLQLLFYSVGIGQISSEVPQNLSASRPQDRQFILSSKKLLLSDSGFYLCAWSQGFFYGYTFGSGTRLTVV.

This clone showed up just once. The chain combines TRBV11-2 with TRBJ1-1; D gene ambiguous. Trimming left V 4 bases short and J 9 bases short, with 15 bases between. From germline, CDR1 is SGHAT and CDR2 FQNNGV. The CDR3 has 13 residues. The CDR3 DNA is TGTGCCAGCAGCTCCCGAAGTAAACTGCAAGCTTTCTTT. Encoded protein: CASSSRSKLQAFF.

The chain has TRBV6-6 and TRBJ2-7; TRBD2 is a possible D gene (5 bases). CDR1 and CDR2 (germline): MNHNY, SVGAGI (reference sequence). V gave up 0 bases and J gave up 3 bases, with 12 bases separating them. The CDR3 totals 15 residues. CDR3 amino acids: CASSYSDRGDYEQYF. CDR3 coding DNA: TGTGCCAGCAGTTACTCGGACCGGGGAGACTACGAGCAGTACTTC.

The V call is TRBV6-1, the J call TRBJ2-7; TRBD1 matches 10 bases. J gave up 6 bases and V 6 bases, and 8 bases lay outside the gene matches. The germline V gene encodes CDR1 MNHNS and CDR2 SASEGT. This CDR3 is built from 14 residues. This CDR3 reads CASRRQGARSEQYF. CDR3 DNA: TGTGCCAGCAGAAGACAGGGGGCCCGGAGCGAGCAGTACTTC.

This rearrangement joins TRBV7-9 to TRBJ1-1, with a possible D match to TRBD1 (6 bases). Germline V gene lookup returns CDR1 SEHNR and CDR2 FQNEAQ (reference sequence). V dropped 5 bases and J dropped 0 bases, with 13 bases sitting between them. This CDR3 has 15 amino acids. The CDR3 sequence: CASSPPGQLNTEAFF. In nucleotides, the CDR3 is TGTGCCAGCAGCCCTCCGGGACAACTGAACACTGAAGCTTTCTTT. Complete variable domain (other parts from reference TRBV7-9 and TRBJ1-1): DTGVSQNPRHKITKRGQNVTFRCDPISEHNRLYWYRQTLGQGPEFLTYFQNEAQLEKSRLLSDRFSAERPKGSFSTLEIQRTEQGDSAMYLCASSPPGQLNTEAFFGQGTRLTVV.

This chain joins TRBV6-5 and TRBJ1-1; D may be TRBD1 (5 bases). The CDR3 length is 14 residues. Trimming pared 7 bases from V and 5 bases from J, leaving 17 bases between. Germline values: CDR1 MNHEY, CDR2 SVGAGI. The CDR3 DNA reads as TGTGCCAGCACCGTGGGGGGAGGGGCTACTGAAGCTTTCTTT. This codes for CASTVGGGATEAFF.

The chain has TRBV7-9 and TRBJ1-1; no clear D. Trimming removed 5 bases from V and 1 base from J, with 14 bases in between. Germline V gene lookup returns CDR1 SEHNR and CDR2 FQNEAQ (reference sequence). The length of the CDR3 is 15 residues. CDR3 nucleotides: TGTGCCAGCAGCCCGCCCGACATGTGGAACACTGAAGCTTTCTTT. Protein sequence: CASSPPDMWNTEAFF.